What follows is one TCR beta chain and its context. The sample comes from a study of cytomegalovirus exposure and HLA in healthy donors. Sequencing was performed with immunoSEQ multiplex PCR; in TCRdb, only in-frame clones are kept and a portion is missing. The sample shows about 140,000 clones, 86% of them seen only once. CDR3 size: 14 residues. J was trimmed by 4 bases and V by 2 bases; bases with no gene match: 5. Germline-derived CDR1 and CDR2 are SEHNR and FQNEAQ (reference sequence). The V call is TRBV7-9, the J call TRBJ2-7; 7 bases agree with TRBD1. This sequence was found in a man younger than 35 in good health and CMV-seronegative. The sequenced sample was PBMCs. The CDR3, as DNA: TGTGCCAGCAGCTTATTGGGACAGAGTTACGAGCAGTACTTC. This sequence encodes CASSLLGQSYEQYF.